These T cell receptor beta chains were read from a single sample in a study of OX40 agonist ivuxolimab in advanced cancers. TCRdb keeps only in-frame clones here, not all; method: immunoSEQ multiplex PCR. The sample contains tens of thousands of clones, approximately 90% of which appear only once. Source: CD4+ or CD8+ T cells sorted from blood, taken in a trial of the OX40 agonist ivuxolimab. These receptors were collected from an adult with an advanced solid tumor such as melanoma, head and neck, liver or kidney cancer. CDR3s include the opening cysteine and the closing phenylalanine or tryptophan. The D gene is left open where the match is weak. The listing skips clone size in some rows; elsewhere it reads once, few, many or a size class.

v_call: TRBV29-1
clone_size: -
j_call: TRBJ1-1
d_call: -
cdr3_aa: CSAYSTANTEAFF
cdr3_nt: TGCAGCGCCTACTCGACAGCGAACACTGAAGCTTTCTTT

v_call: TRBV11-2
clone_size: -
j_call: TRBJ2-7
d_call: TRBD1
cdr3_aa: CASSFGTGNYEQYF
cdr3_nt: TGTGCCAGCAGCTTCGGGACAGGGAACTACGAGCAGTACTTC

v_call: TRBV5-6
clone_size: -
j_call: TRBJ1-5
d_call: -
cdr3_aa: CASSQGRVNQPQHF
cdr3_nt: TGTGCCAGCAGCCAGGGCCGGGTAAATCAGCCCCAGCATTTT

v_call: TRBV7-9
clone_size: -
j_call: TRBJ2-2
d_call: -
cdr3_aa: CASSPVGLAVNTGELFF
cdr3_nt: TGTGCCAGCAGTCCAGTCGGCCTAGCTGTGAACACCGGGGAGCTGTTTTTT

v_call: TRBV6-6
clone_size: -
j_call: TRBJ2-7
d_call: -
cdr3_aa: CASSLGRGYEQYF
cdr3_nt: TGTGCCAGCAGTCTCGGCAGGGGCTACGAGCAGTACTTC

v_call: TRBV29-1
clone_size: -
j_call: TRBJ2-7
d_call: -
cdr3_aa: CSVEETGFEQYF
cdr3_nt: TGCAGCGTTGAAGAAACAGGGTTCGAGCAGTACTTC

v_call: TRBV5-5
clone_size: -
j_call: TRBJ1-1
d_call: -
cdr3_aa: CASSFSSSRAEAFF
cdr3_nt: TGTGCCAGCAGCTTTTCCAGCTCCAGGGCTGAAGCTTTCTTT

v_call: TRBV28
clone_size: -
j_call: TRBJ1-2
d_call: -
cdr3_aa: CASIGQDGKYGYTF
cdr3_nt: TGTGCCAGCATAGGCCAGGACGGAAAGTATGGCTACACCTTC

v_call: TRBV10-3
clone_size: -
j_call: TRBJ2-2
d_call: -
cdr3_aa: CATTPGGPRKGELFF
cdr3_nt: TGTGCCACGACCCCTGGGGGACCGAGAAAAGGGGAGCTGTTTTTT

v_call: TRBV7-9
clone_size: -
j_call: TRBJ2-1
d_call: TRBD2
cdr3_aa: CASSLLAAMNEQFF
cdr3_nt: TGTGCCAGCAGCCTACTAGCGGCTATGAATGAGCAGTTCTTC

v_call: TRBV10-3
clone_size: -
j_call: TRBJ1-3
d_call: -
cdr3_aa: CAIKRTASAGNTIYF
cdr3_nt: TGTGCCATCAAAAGGACAGCGTCGGCTGGAAACACCATATATTTT

v_call: TRBV9
clone_size: -
j_call: TRBJ2-1
d_call: -
cdr3_aa: CASSVEEGNNEQFF
cdr3_nt: TGTGCCAGCAGCGTAGAGGAGGGGAACAATGAGCAGTTCTTC

v_call: TRBV7-8
clone_size: few
j_call: TRBJ2-7
d_call: -
cdr3_aa: CASSLYYEQYF
cdr3_nt: TGTGCCAGCAGCCTTTACTACGAGCAGTACTTC

v_call: TRBV27
clone_size: -
j_call: TRBJ2-1
d_call: TRBD2
cdr3_aa: CASSLFSSGRDWGNEQFF
cdr3_nt: TGTGCCAGCAGTTTATTTTCTAGCGGGAGGGACTGGGGGAATGAGCAGTTCTTC

v_call: TRBV7-9
clone_size: -
j_call: TRBJ2-1
d_call: TRBD2
cdr3_aa: CASSHPGTSGKRNEQFF
cdr3_nt: TGTGCCAGCAGCCACCCCGGGACTAGCGGGAAGCGGAATGAGCAGTTCTTC

v_call: TRBV2
clone_size: -
j_call: TRBJ2-3
d_call: TRBD2
cdr3_aa: CASLRLAGSTDTQYF
cdr3_nt: TGTGCCAGCCTTCGACTAGCGGGTAGCACAGATACGCAGTATTTT

v_call: TRBV6-1
clone_size: -
j_call: TRBJ2-1
d_call: TRBD1
cdr3_aa: CASRLTGDEQFF
cdr3_nt: TGTGCCAGCAGACTTACAGGGGATGAGCAGTTCTTC

v_call: TRBV7-9
clone_size: few
j_call: TRBJ2-1
d_call: -
cdr3_aa: CASSGGANEQFF
cdr3_nt: TGTGCCAGCAGCGGGGGAGCCAATGAGCAGTTCTTC

v_call: TRBV14
clone_size: -
j_call: TRBJ2-3
d_call: TRBD2
cdr3_aa: CASSGRTSRVSDTQYF
cdr3_nt: TGTGCCAGCAGCGGGCGGACTAGCCGGGTCTCAGATACGCAGTATTTT

v_call: TRBV28
clone_size: once
j_call: TRBJ2-2
d_call: -
cdr3_aa: CASSLHDTSNTGELFF
cdr3_nt: TGTGCCAGCAGTTTACACGATACCTCGAACACCGGGGAGCTGTTTTTT

v_call: TRBV7-3
clone_size: -
j_call: TRBJ2-1
d_call: TRBD1
cdr3_aa: CASSLVRGPYNEQFF
cdr3_nt: TGTGCCAGCAGCTTAGTCAGGGGGCCTTACAATGAGCAGTTCTTC

v_call: TRBV14
clone_size: -
j_call: TRBJ2-3
d_call: -
cdr3_aa: CASSQDYRSKTSTDTQYF
cdr3_nt: TGTGCCAGCAGCCAAGATTACCGAAGCAAAACTAGCACAGATACGCAGTATTTT

v_call: TRBV6-5
clone_size: -
j_call: TRBJ2-2
d_call: -
cdr3_aa: CASSYGSRSRTGELFF
cdr3_nt: TGTGCCAGCAGTTACGGCAGCCGGAGTCGCACCGGGGAGCTGTTTTTT

v_call: TRBV18
clone_size: -
j_call: TRBJ1-4
d_call: -
cdr3_aa: CASSPVRGWKNEKLFF
cdr3_nt: TGTGCCAGCTCACCTGTCAGGGGTTGGAAAAATGAAAAACTGTTTTTT

v_call: TRBV30
clone_size: -
j_call: TRBJ2-2
d_call: -
cdr3_aa: CAWNELFTGELFF
cdr3_nt: TGTGCCTGGAACGAGCTGTTCACCGGGGAGCTGTTTTTT

v_call: TRBV19
clone_size: -
j_call: TRBJ2-2
d_call: -
cdr3_aa: CASKTGTNTGELFF
cdr3_nt: TGTGCCAGTAAAACCGGAACGAACACCGGGGAGCTGTTTTTT

v_call: TRBV11-1
clone_size: -
j_call: TRBJ1-1
d_call: -
cdr3_aa: CASSWRGEAFF
cdr3_nt: TGTGCCAGCAGCTGGCGGGGTGAAGCTTTCTTT

v_call: TRBV7-9
clone_size: -
j_call: TRBJ2-7
d_call: -
cdr3_aa: CASSLGHTLYEQYF
cdr3_nt: TGTGCCAGCAGCTTAGGTCATACATTGTACGAGCAGTACTTC

v_call: TRBV27
clone_size: -
j_call: TRBJ1-2
d_call: TRBD1
cdr3_aa: CASSPDPGTGFGGYTF
cdr3_nt: TGTGCCAGCAGTCCAGACCCCGGGACAGGGTTTGGTGGCTACACCTTC

v_call: TRBV5-6
clone_size: -
j_call: TRBJ2-6
d_call: TRBD1
cdr3_aa: CASSLDRGHSGANVLTF
cdr3_nt: TGTGCCAGCAGCCTGGACAGGGGTCACTCTGGGGCCAACGTCCTGACTTTC

v_call: TRBV6-4
clone_size: few
j_call: TRBJ2-1
d_call: TRBD2
cdr3_aa: CASSDSSRETNEQFF
cdr3_nt: TGTGCCAGCAGTGACTCCTCGCGGGAGACCAATGAGCAGTTCTTC

v_call: TRBV7-9
clone_size: -
j_call: TRBJ2-1
d_call: TRBD2
cdr3_aa: CASSLSSGRDEQFF
cdr3_nt: TGTGCCAGCAGCTTATCTAGCGGGAGAGATGAGCAGTTCTTC

v_call: TRBV13
clone_size: -
j_call: TRBJ2-2
d_call: TRBD2
cdr3_aa: CASSSDSGRATGELFF
cdr3_nt: TGTGCCAGCAGCTCGGATAGCGGGAGGGCTACCGGGGAGCTGTTTTTT

v_call: TRBV19
clone_size: -
j_call: TRBJ2-1
d_call: -
cdr3_aa: CASSHPGRRTFF
cdr3_nt: TGTGCCAGTAGCCATCCGGGACGGAGGACGTTCTTC

v_call: TRBV10-1
clone_size: -
j_call: TRBJ2-2
d_call: -
cdr3_aa: CASSESGLLNTGELFF
cdr3_nt: TGCGCCAGCAGTGAGTCTGGACTTCTGAACACCGGGGAGCTGTTTTTT

v_call: TRBV28
clone_size: -
j_call: TRBJ1-3
d_call: -
cdr3_aa: CASSSWGLGNTIYF
cdr3_nt: TGTGCCAGCAGTTCATGGGGCCTTGGAAACACCATATATTTT

v_call: TRBV27
clone_size: -
j_call: TRBJ1-5
d_call: -
cdr3_aa: CASSLMAPNQPQHF
cdr3_nt: TGTGCCAGCAGTTTAATGGCACCGAATCAGCCCCAGCATTTT

v_call: TRBV7-9
clone_size: -
j_call: TRBJ2-1
d_call: TRBD2
cdr3_aa: CASSSTVSGNTYNEQFF
cdr3_nt: TGTGCCAGCAGCTCCACAGTTAGCGGGAATACCTACAATGAGCAGTTCTTC

v_call: TRBV28
clone_size: -
j_call: TRBJ1-4
d_call: -
cdr3_aa: CASSLWGESRRRREKLFF
cdr3_nt: TGTGCCAGCAGTTTGTGGGGCGAATCGCGGAGGAGACGAGAAAAACTGTTTTTT

v_call: TRBV6-5
clone_size: -
j_call: TRBJ2-7
d_call: TRBD1
cdr3_aa: CATGTGRNYEQYF
cdr3_nt: TGTGCCACCGGGACAGGGCGGAACTACGAGCAGTACTTC

v_call: TRBV5-1
clone_size: -
j_call: TRBJ2-5
d_call: -
cdr3_aa: CASSLETFQETQYF
cdr3_nt: TGCGCCAGCAGCTTGGAAACTTTCCAAGAGACCCAGTACTTC

v_call: TRBV9
clone_size: -
j_call: TRBJ2-7
d_call: TRBD2
cdr3_aa: CASSVATGGLSGEQYF
cdr3_nt: TGTGCCAGCAGCGTAGCTACGGGGGGGCTTTCCGGAGAGCAGTACTTC

v_call: TRBV6-6
clone_size: -
j_call: TRBJ1-2
d_call: -
cdr3_aa: CATPREGDYGYTF
cdr3_nt: TGTGCCACCCCAAGGGAGGGGGACTATGGCTACACCTTC

v_call: TRBV4-1
clone_size: -
j_call: TRBJ2-1
d_call: -
cdr3_aa: CASSQEGPDEQFF
cdr3_nt: TGCGCCAGCAGCCAAGAAGGTCCCGATGAGCAGTTCTTC

v_call: TRBV19
clone_size: -
j_call: TRBJ2-3
d_call: TRBD2
cdr3_aa: CASSALAGGTTDTQYF
cdr3_nt: TGTGCCAGTAGTGCCCTAGCGGGGGGAACCACAGATACGCAGTATTTT

v_call: TRBV11-1
clone_size: -
j_call: TRBJ2-7
d_call: -
cdr3_aa: CASSLGGSYEQYF
cdr3_nt: TGTGCCAGCAGCTTAGGTGGCTCCTACGAGCAGTACTTC

v_call: TRBV5-1
clone_size: -
j_call: TRBJ2-3
d_call: TRBD1
cdr3_aa: CASSVQGTDTQYF
cdr3_nt: TGCGCCAGCAGCGTACAGGGGACAGATACGCAGTATTTT

v_call: TRBV7-3
clone_size: -
j_call: TRBJ2-1
d_call: -
cdr3_aa: CASSLNAAGLNEQFF
cdr3_nt: TGTGCCAGCAGCTTAAACGCGGCAGGGTTGAATGAGCAGTTCTTC

v_call: TRBV27
clone_size: -
j_call: TRBJ1-5
d_call: -
cdr3_aa: CASSSPGERGQPQHF
cdr3_nt: TGTGCCAGCAGTTCTCCGGGAGAACGGGGGCAGCCCCAGCATTTT

v_call: TRBV28
clone_size: few
j_call: TRBJ2-5
d_call: -
cdr3_aa: CASSLILRGIQETQYF
cdr3_nt: TGTGCCAGCAGTTTAATACTAAGGGGGATACAAGAGACCCAGTACTTC

v_call: TRBV6-5
clone_size: -
j_call: TRBJ1-2
d_call: -
cdr3_aa: CASHGGGRLHGYTF
cdr3_nt: TGTGCCAGCCACGGGGGGGGCCGGCTCCATGGCTACACCTTC